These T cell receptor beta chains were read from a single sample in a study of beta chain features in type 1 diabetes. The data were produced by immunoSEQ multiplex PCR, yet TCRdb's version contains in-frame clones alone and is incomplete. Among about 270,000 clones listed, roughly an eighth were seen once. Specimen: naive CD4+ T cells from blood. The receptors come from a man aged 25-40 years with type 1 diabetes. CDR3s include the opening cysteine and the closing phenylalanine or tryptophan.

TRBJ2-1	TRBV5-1	CASRSVSGVYNEQFF
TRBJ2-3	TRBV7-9	CASSLRAGRSDTQYF
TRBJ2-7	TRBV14	CASSPDWRRGEQYF
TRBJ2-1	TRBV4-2	CASSLGDWNEQFF
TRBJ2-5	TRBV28	CATSPRLAGWGIGETQYF
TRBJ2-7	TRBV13	CASSARTSGSYEQYF
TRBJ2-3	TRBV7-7	CASRRGDTQYF
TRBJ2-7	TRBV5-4	CASSAAQGIYEQYF